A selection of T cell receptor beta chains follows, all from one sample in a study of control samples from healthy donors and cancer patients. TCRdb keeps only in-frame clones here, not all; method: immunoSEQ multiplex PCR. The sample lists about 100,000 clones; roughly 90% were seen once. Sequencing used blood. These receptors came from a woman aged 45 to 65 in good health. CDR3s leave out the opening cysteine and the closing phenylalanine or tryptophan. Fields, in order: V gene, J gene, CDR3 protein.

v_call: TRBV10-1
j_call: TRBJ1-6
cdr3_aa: ASSEKGRGSPLH

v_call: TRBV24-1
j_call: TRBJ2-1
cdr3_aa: ATSDPGRVWNNEQF

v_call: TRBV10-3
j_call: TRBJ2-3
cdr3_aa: AIAGSGDTQY

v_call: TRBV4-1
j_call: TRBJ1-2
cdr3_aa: ASSQGGDGYT

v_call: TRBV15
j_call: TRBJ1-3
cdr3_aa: ATSRKKTTTGAGNTIY

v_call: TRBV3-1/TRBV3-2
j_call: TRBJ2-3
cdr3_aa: ASATLAVPRDTQY

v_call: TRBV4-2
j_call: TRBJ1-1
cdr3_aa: ASSLRGQGARANTEAF

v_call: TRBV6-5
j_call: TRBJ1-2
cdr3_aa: ASSPRTDYGYT

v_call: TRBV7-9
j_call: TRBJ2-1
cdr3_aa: ASSSRTSGKNEQF

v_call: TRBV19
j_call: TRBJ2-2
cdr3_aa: ALGGGTGELF

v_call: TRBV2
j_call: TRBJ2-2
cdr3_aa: ARYDRGRGGELF

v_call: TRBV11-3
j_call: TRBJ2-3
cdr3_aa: ASSESPESTDTQY

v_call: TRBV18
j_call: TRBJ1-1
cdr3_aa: ASSPPLQLQEAF

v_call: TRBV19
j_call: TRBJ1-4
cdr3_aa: ASSIGAGIEKLF

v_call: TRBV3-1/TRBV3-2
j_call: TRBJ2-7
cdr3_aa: ASRRSESSYEQY

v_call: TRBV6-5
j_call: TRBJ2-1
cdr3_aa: ASIGPLKQF

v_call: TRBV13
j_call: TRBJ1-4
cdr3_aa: ASSQTGANEKLF

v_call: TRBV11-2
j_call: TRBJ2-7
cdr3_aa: PSNPGGRDEQY

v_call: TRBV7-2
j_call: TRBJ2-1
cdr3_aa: ASSVTGVANEQF

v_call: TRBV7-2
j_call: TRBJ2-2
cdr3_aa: ASSTWVSGTGELF

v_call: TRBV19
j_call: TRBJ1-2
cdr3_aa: AIRQGNYGYT

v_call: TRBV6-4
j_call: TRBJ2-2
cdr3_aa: ASSDRFQREGPRWNGELF

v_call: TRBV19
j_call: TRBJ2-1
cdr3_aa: ASTPGSLEQF

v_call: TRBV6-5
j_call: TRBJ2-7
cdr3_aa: AINTPAYEQY

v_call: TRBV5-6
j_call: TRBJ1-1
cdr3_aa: ASSQGYGQPEAF

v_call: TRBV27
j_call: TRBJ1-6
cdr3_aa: ASRPSGTGASPLH

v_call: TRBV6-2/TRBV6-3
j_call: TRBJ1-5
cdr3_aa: ASSSAGYQPQH

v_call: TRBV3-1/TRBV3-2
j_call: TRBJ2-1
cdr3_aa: ASSPNGVEQF

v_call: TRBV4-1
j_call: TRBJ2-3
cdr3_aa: ASSQEQLAGGDTQY

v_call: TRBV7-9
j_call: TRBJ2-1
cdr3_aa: ASSSQRDHNEQF

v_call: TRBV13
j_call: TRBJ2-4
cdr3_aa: ASSFGGIGVEGGKNIQY

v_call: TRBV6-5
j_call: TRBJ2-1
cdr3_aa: ASRSDRGEQF

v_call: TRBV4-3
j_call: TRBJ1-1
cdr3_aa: ASSQVGRRASEAF

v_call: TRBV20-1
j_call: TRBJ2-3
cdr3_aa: SASAHTQY

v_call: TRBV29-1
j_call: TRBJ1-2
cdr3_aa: SVEIWDSHYGYT

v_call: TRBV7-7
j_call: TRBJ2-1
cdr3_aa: ASGRDVEDNEQF